A selection of T cell receptor beta chains follows, all from one sample in a study of blood T cell repertoires in COVID-19. Generated by immunoSEQ multiplex PCR, the TCRdb table keeps only in-frame clones and is missing some. The table includes fewer than 400,000 clones, just over 85% detected once. The sequenced sample was PBMCs or T cells enriched from blood (not recorded which). These receptors came from a man aged 25 to 45 who had recovered from COVID-19. The CDR3 runs from the conserved cysteine through the conserved F or W. Fields, in order: J gene, V gene, clone size, D gene, CDR3 protein, CDR3 DNA. A D gene is named only where the DNA matches it firmly. Size values are once, few and many counts, or a class for expanded clones, and some rows have none.

j_call: TRBJ1-2
v_call: TRBV7-2
clone_size: .
d_call: .
cdr3_aa: CASSLGSRNYGYTF
cdr3_nt: TGTGCCAGCAGCTTAGGCTCTAGGAACTATGGCTACACCTTC

j_call: TRBJ1-2
v_call: TRBV19
clone_size: .
d_call: .
cdr3_aa: CASSIDRRGGYTF
cdr3_nt: TGTGCCAGTAGTATAGATCGGAGGGGTGGCTACACCTTC

j_call: TRBJ2-5
v_call: TRBV28
clone_size: .
d_call: TRBD2
cdr3_aa: CASTITGLAETQYF
cdr3_nt: TGTGCCAGCACTATCACGGGACTAGCAGAGACCCAGTACTTC

j_call: TRBJ2-1
v_call: TRBV10-3
clone_size: .
d_call: TRBD1
cdr3_aa: CAISEPGQGAGLAGVKQFF
cdr3_nt: TGTGCCATCAGTGAGCCGGGACAGGGGGCAGGTCTAGCGGGAGTGAAACAGTTCTTC

j_call: TRBJ1-5
v_call: TRBV28
clone_size: .
d_call: .
cdr3_aa: CASSFPGWDNQPQHF
cdr3_nt: TGTGCCAGCAGTTTCCCGGGATGGGACAATCAGCCCCAGCATTTT

j_call: TRBJ2-7
v_call: TRBV5-6
clone_size: .
d_call: .
cdr3_aa: CASSLDGSYEQYF
cdr3_nt: TGTGCCAGCAGCTTGGACGGTTCCTACGAGCAGTACTTC

j_call: TRBJ2-7
v_call: TRBV4-1
clone_size: .
d_call: .
cdr3_aa: CASSQIAVGSYEQYF
cdr3_nt: TGCGCCAGCAGCCAAATAGCGGTCGGCTCCTACGAGCAGTACTTC

j_call: TRBJ2-4
v_call: TRBV27
clone_size: .
d_call: TRBD1
cdr3_aa: CASSVNRGENIQYF
cdr3_nt: TGTGCCAGCAGTGTAAACAGGGGAGAAAACATTCAGTACTTC

j_call: TRBJ2-3
v_call: TRBV16
clone_size: many
d_call: TRBD1
cdr3_aa: CASSPDREGQYF
cdr3_nt: TGTGCCAGCAGCCCCGACAGGGAAGGGCAGTATTTT

j_call: TRBJ1-4
v_call: TRBV5-1
clone_size: .
d_call: TRBD1
cdr3_aa: CASSQQGVNEKLFF
cdr3_nt: TGCGCCAGCTCCCAACAGGGGGTGAATGAAAAACTGTTTTTT

j_call: TRBJ2-3
v_call: TRBV10-1
clone_size: once
d_call: TRBD1
cdr3_aa: CASRRDRRSTDTQYF
cdr3_nt: TGCGCCAGCCGGAGGGACAGGCGGAGCACAGATACGCAGTATTTT

j_call: TRBJ2-1
v_call: TRBV5-6
clone_size: .
d_call: .
cdr3_aa: CASSVTGTYNEQFF
cdr3_nt: TGTGCCAGCAGCGTAACCGGGACATACAATGAGCAGTTCTTC

j_call: TRBJ2-5
v_call: TRBV6-2/TRBV6-3
clone_size: .
d_call: .
cdr3_aa: CASSPPSGTQYF
cdr3_nt: TGTGCCAGCAGCCCCCCCAGTGGGACCCAGTACTTC

j_call: TRBJ2-7
v_call: TRBV2
clone_size: few
d_call: TRBD2
cdr3_aa: CASGRGASGSYEQYF
cdr3_nt: TGTGCCAGCGGCCGAGGCGCTAGCGGGAGCTACGAGCAGTACTTC

j_call: TRBJ1-4
v_call: TRBV27
clone_size: .
d_call: TRBD1
cdr3_aa: CASRPSTGVGEKLFF
cdr3_nt: TGTGCCAGCAGGCCGTCGACAGGGGTCGGTGAAAAACTGTTTTTT

j_call: TRBJ2-7
v_call: TRBV28
clone_size: .
d_call: TRBD2
cdr3_aa: CASSFREGEQYF
cdr3_nt: TGTGCCAGCAGTTTTCGGGAGGGGGAGCAGTACTTC

j_call: TRBJ1-4
v_call: TRBV10-1
clone_size: .
d_call: .
cdr3_aa: CASSEGGAMEKLFF
cdr3_nt: TGCGCCAGCAGCGAAGGCGGGGCAATGGAAAAACTGTTTTTT

j_call: TRBJ1-5
v_call: TRBV6-5
clone_size: .
d_call: .
cdr3_aa: CASSPDSVNQPQHF
cdr3_nt: TGTGCCAGCAGTCCGGACAGCGTCAATCAGCCCCAGCATTTT

j_call: TRBJ1-1
v_call: TRBV5-6
clone_size: .
d_call: .
cdr3_aa: CASSFGQGSEAFF
cdr3_nt: TGTGCCAGCAGCTTCGGACAAGGAAGTGAAGCTTTCTTT

j_call: TRBJ2-7
v_call: TRBV18
clone_size: .
d_call: .
cdr3_aa: CASSQGDEQYF
cdr3_nt: TGTGCCAGCTCACAGGGGGACGAGCAGTACTTC

j_call: TRBJ2-7
v_call: TRBV13
clone_size: .
d_call: TRBD2
cdr3_aa: CASSLSGLAGAYEQYF
cdr3_nt: TGTGCCAGCAGCTTATCGGGACTAGCGGGAGCCTACGAGCAGTACTTC

j_call: TRBJ1-1
v_call: TRBV6-4
clone_size: .
d_call: .
cdr3_aa: CASSPLGHMNTEAFF
cdr3_nt: TGTGCCAGCAGTCCTTTGGGACATATGAACACTGAAGCTTTCTTT

j_call: TRBJ2-2
v_call: TRBV24-1
clone_size: .
d_call: .
cdr3_aa: CATSDFSDYANTGELFF
cdr3_nt: TGTGCCACCAGTGATTTTTCAGATTACGCGAACACCGGGGAGCTGTTTTTT

j_call: TRBJ2-3
v_call: TRBV5-4
clone_size: .
d_call: TRBD2
cdr3_aa: CASSLGLAGEAQYF
cdr3_nt: TGTGCCAGCAGCTTGGGACTAGCGGGAGAAGCGCAGTATTTT

j_call: TRBJ2-3
v_call: TRBV5-1
clone_size: .
d_call: .
cdr3_aa: CASSLGRSERGDTQYF
cdr3_nt: TGCGCCAGCAGCTTGGGTCGGTCAGAGAGAGGAGATACGCAGTATTTT